Listed below are T cell receptor beta chains from one sample, sequenced in a study of CD8 T cells in ankylosing spondylitis. MiXCR, applied by TCRdb to the 5' RACE reads, yields one record per CDR3 protein. The sample contains 130,000 or so distinct CDR3 sequences, 17% of which appear only once. What was sequenced was blood, either unsorted or a sorted T cell fraction (not recorded which). Every receptor here comes from a male donor with ankylosing spondylitis. CDR3s include the opening cysteine and the closing phenylalanine or tryptophan. Fields, in order: D gene, CDR3 length, clone size, J gene, V gene, CDR3 DNA, CDR3 protein. D genes are given only for firm matches. Rows may omit the clone size; those that give it use once, few, many or a size class.

- | 13 | - | TRBJ2-2 | TRBV27 | TGTGCCAGCAGTTCCCATACCACCGGGGAGCTGTTTTTT | CASSSHTTGELFF
- | 16 | many | TRBJ2-7 | TRBV7-9 | TGTGCCAGCAGCACACATAGGACAGTCGACATCTACGAGCAGTACTTC | CASSTHRTVDIYEQYF
- | 14 | few | TRBJ1-2 | TRBV3-1 | TGTGCCAGCAGGACAGCCGGAAGCATTGCGGGCTACACCTTC | CASRTAGSIAGYTF
TRBD1 | 17 | - | TRBJ2-7 | TRBV20-1 | TGCAGTGCTAGAGACCGAGCCCGGACAGGGTACTCCTACGAGCAGTACTTC | CSARDRARTGYSYEQYF
TRBD2 | 15 | many | TRBJ2-7 | TRBV27 | TGTGCCAGCAGTTCATGGACTAGCGGGAGATACGAGCAGTACTTC | CASSSWTSGRYEQYF
- | 20 | - | TRBJ1-6 | TRBV6-1 | TGTGCCAGCAGTGAAGTAAAGGGACCTGGTATGAGCTCCTATAATTCACCCCTCCACTTT | CASSEVKGPGMSSYNSPLHF
- | 14 | - | TRBJ2-1 | TRBV10-3 | TGTGCCATCAGTGAGCCTTTGACTAGTCATGAGCAGTTCTTC | CAISEPLTSHEQFF
TRBD2 | 15 | - | TRBJ2-7 | TRBV9 | TGTGCCAGCAGCGCCACAGCGGGAGTTCCGGTCGAGCAGTACTTC | CASSATAGVPVEQYF
- | 14 | - | TRBJ2-1 | TRBV15 | TGTGCCACCAGCCCAGCGGGCTCCTACAATGAGCAGTTCTTC | CATSPAGSYNEQFF
TRBD2 | 17 | - | TRBJ2-3 | TRBV4-1 | TGCGCCAGCAGCCATCTCGGTACGGGAGGTGGTGCAGATACGCAGTATTTT | CASSHLGTGGGADTQYF
TRBD1 | 16 | few | TRBJ1-2 | TRBV9 | TGTGCCAGCAGCGTAGTACAGGACAGGGAGTTGAATAGCTACACCTTC | CASSVVQDRELNSYTF
TRBD1 | 19 | - | TRBJ1-1 | TRBV7-8 | TGTGCCAGCAGCTTTCATGAGGGGGCTCTAGGAGCCGGTTACACTGAAGCTTTCTTT | CASSFHEGALGAGYTEAFF
TRBD2 | 15 | few | TRBJ2-7 | TRBV3-1 | TGTGCCAGCAGCCATGAGCGGGAGGGCCTCCACGAGCAGTACTTC | CASSHEREGLHEQYF
- | 12 | - | TRBJ1-2 | TRBV10-3 | TGTGCCATCAGTGACCTACCGGATGGCTACACCTTC | CAISDLPDGYTF
- | 13 | few | TRBJ1-2 | TRBV12-3/TRBV12-4 | TGTGCCAGCAGTTTCGGTACGGCCCTCAGCTACACCTTC | CASSFGTALSYTF
- | 12 | many | TRBJ1-1 | TRBV12-3/TRBV12-4 | TGTGCCAGCAGTTTAGTTCGAGTAGAAGCTTTCTTT | CASSLVRVEAFF
- | 14 | few | TRBJ1-5 | TRBV29-1 | TGCAGCGTTGGGGGTCTGGGGGCGGATCAGCCCCAGCATTTT | CSVGGLGADQPQHF
- | 16 | - | TRBJ2-1 | TRBV7-9 | TGTGCCAGCAGCGGCCATTTGGCCAGATCCTACAATGAGCAGTTCTTC | CASSGHLARSYNEQFF
- | 12 | few | TRBJ2-7 | TRBV10-3 | TGTGCCATCAGCCCCAGGGCTTACGAGCAGTACTTC | CAISPRAYEQYF
TRBD2 | 16 | few | TRBJ2-1 | TRBV20-1 | TGCAGTGCTAGCACACCAATGACTAGCGGGAGCAATGAGCAGTTCTTC | CSASTPMTSGSNEQFF
TRBD1 | 14 | - | TRBJ1-2 | TRBV20-1 | TGCAGTGCTCACAATACCGGGACAGACTATGGCTACACCTTC | CSAHNTGTDYGYTF
- | 13 | few | TRBJ2-6 | TRBV19 | TGTGCCAGTATCAAATCTGGGGCCAACGTCCTGACTTTC | CASIKSGANVLTF
- | 13 | - | TRBJ1-1 | TRBV9 | TGTGCCAGCAGCCCCGTCCCGAACACTGAAGCTTTCTTT | CASSPVPNTEAFF
- | 16 | - | TRBJ2-1 | TRBV29-1 | TGCAGCGTTAAAAACCCTCGAGGAGCGACCTACAATGAGCAGTTCTTC | CSVKNPRGATYNEQFF
TRBD2 | 14 | - | TRBJ2-5 | TRBV7-8 | TGTGCCAGCAGCTTAACTAGCGGCCAAGAGACCCAGTACTTC | CASSLTSGQETQYF
TRBD2 | 18 | - | TRBJ2-1 | TRBV27 | TGTGCCAGCAGGCCAGGGGGTATTATTCTAGCGGGAGGGAGAGAGCAGTTCTTC | CASRPGGIILAGGREQFF
- | 15 | - | TRBJ1-4 | TRBV5-1 | TGCGCCAGCAGCTTGGAGGGCGGTGAAAATGAAAAACTGTTTTTT | CASSLEGGENEKLFF
TRBD1 | 11 | few | TRBJ2-5 | TRBV27 | TGTGCCAGCAGTTACAGGGGAACCCAGTACTTC | CASSYRGTQYF
- | 15 | - | TRBJ2-1 | TRBV4-1 | TGCGCCAGCAGCCAAGGAATAGGGGGATACAATGAGCAGTTCTTC | CASSQGIGGYNEQFF
- | 14 | - | TRBJ2-7 | TRBV20-1 | TGCAGTGCTACCTCGGTGGGGCCTTCCTACGAGCAGTACTTC | CSATSVGPSYEQYF
- | 14 | - | TRBJ2-7 | TRBV6-5 | TGTGCCAGCAGTTACTTCGAAGACGCCTACGAGCAGTACTTC | CASSYFEDAYEQYF
- | 11 | - | TRBJ2-7 | TRBV6-1 | TGTGCCAGCAGGGAATACTACGAGCAGTACTTC | CASREYYEQYF
TRBD1 | 14 | once | TRBJ1-2 | TRBV18 | TGTGCCAGCTCCCCCGGGACAGGGGACTATGGCTACACCTTC | CASSPGTGDYGYTF
TRBD2 | 14 | few | TRBJ2-1 | TRBV29-1 | TGCAGCGTTGAACTAGCGGGGTTGTACAATGAGCAGTTCTTC | CSVELAGLYNEQFF
- | 14 | - | TRBJ2-7 | TRBV28 | TGTGCCAGCTCGCCCTTGGGCGGGACTTACGAGCAGTACTTC | CASSPLGGTYEQYF
TRBD2 | 18 | many | TRBJ2-7 | TRBV20-1 | TGCAGTGCTAGAGATCCCTCGGGATTAGCGGGAGGTTCCTACGAGCAGTACTTC | CSARDPSGLAGGSYEQYF
TRBD2 | 14 | many | TRBJ2-5 | TRBV12-3/TRBV12-4 | TGTGCCAGCTCCCCGGGGGGGGGGCAAGAGACCCAGTACTTC | CASSPGGGQETQYF
- | 15 | - | TRBJ1-4 | TRBV13 | TGTGCCAGCAGTGTCTATCCCGGAACTAATGAAAAACTGTTTTTT | CASSVYPGTNEKLFF
- | 14 | - | TRBJ1-1 | TRBV29-1 | TGCAGCGTTGAGGGAGGCAGGCAGAACACTGAAGCTTTCTTT | CSVEGGRQNTEAFF
TRBD1 | 15 | - | TRBJ2-2 | TRBV6-1 | TGTGCCAGCAACGGGGACAGCCTGAACACCGGGGAGCTGTTTTTT | CASNGDSLNTGELFF
- | 19 | few | TRBJ1-6 | TRBV5-6 | TGTGCCAGCAGCTCCGGACCTGTCGACTTGATCGGCTATAATTCACCCCTCCACTTT | CASSSGPVDLIGYNSPLHF
TRBD1 | 14 | - | TRBJ2-7 | TRBV9 | TGTGCCAGCAGCGAGGGGACAGGGTCCTACGAGCAGTACTTC | CASSEGTGSYEQYF
TRBD2 | 16 | - | TRBJ2-7 | TRBV27 | TGTGCCAGCAGTTCGGAGGGACTAGCGTTTGCCTACGAGCAGTACTTC | CASSSEGLAFAYEQYF
- | 15 | - | TRBJ1-5 | TRBV28 | TGTGCCAGCAGGCCTCGGATCGGGCGGCATCAGCCCCAGCATTTT | CASRPRIGRHQPQHF
- | 15 | few | TRBJ2-7 | TRBV29-1 | TGCAGCGTTGGCGCCCTCCGGACGGGGGCCTACGAGCAGTACTTC | CSVGALRTGAYEQYF
- | 14 | few | TRBJ2-1 | TRBV9 | TGTGCCAGCGGGGAGAGGGCCCTTCCCCATGAGCAGTTCTTC | CASGERALPHEQFF
- | 14 | - | TRBJ2-1 | TRBV20-1 | TGCAGTGCTAGTTTGCGCGAGGGTGGCAATGAGCAGTTCTTC | CSASLREGGNEQFF
- | 14 | few | TRBJ2-6 | TRBV3-1 | TGTGCCAGCACCCCGTTCAAAGGGGCCAACGTCCTGACTTTC | CASTPFKGANVLTF
TRBD2 | 13 | few | TRBJ2-1 | TRBV19 | TGTGCCAGTAGGGGACTAGTTTTCAATGAGCAGTTCTTC | CASRGLVFNEQFF
TRBD1 | 13 | many | TRBJ2-7 | TRBV12-3/TRBV12-4 | TGTGCCAGCAGCGACAGGGGCCCTTACGAGCAGTACTTC | CASSDRGPYEQYF
- | 14 | many | TRBJ2-2 | TRBV27 | TGTGCCAGCAGTTTTTTGCTGGGCTCCGGGGAGCTGTTTTTT | CASSFLLGSGELFF
- | 18 | - | TRBJ2-2 | TRBV11-1 | TGTGCCAGCAGGACGTCCCCTGGGAGGCGGGAGAACACCGGGGAGCTGTTTTTT | CASRTSPGRRENTGELFF
- | 14 | few | TRBJ1-2 | TRBV7-2 | TGTGCCAGCAGCTTGATACTGGGTTCGGGAGGCTACACCTTC | CASSLILGSGGYTF
TRBD1 | 15 | - | TRBJ1-1 | TRBV20-1 | TGCAGTGCTAGTCCCGGGACAGGGATGAACACTGAAGCTTTCTTT | CSASPGTGMNTEAFF
TRBD1 | 15 | few | TRBJ2-7 | TRBV4-1 | TGCGCCAGCAGCCAATCACCGGGACAGGGGGCCGAGCAGTACTTC | CASSQSPGQGAEQYF
TRBD2 | 14 | - | TRBJ2-2 | TRBV2 | TGTGCCTTCATGGCGGGAGTTATGGCCGGGGAGCTGTTTTTT | CAFMAGVMAGELFF
- | 15 | - | TRBJ2-1 | TRBV4-1 | TGCGCCAGCAGGATAAGCTCTAGCTCCTACAATGAGCAGTTCTTC | CASRISSSSYNEQFF
- | 14 | - | TRBJ1-2 | TRBV10-2 | TGCGCCAGCAGGCCCGGGGAGGGCGGCTATGGCTACACCTTC | CASRPGEGGYGYTF
- | 16 | - | TRBJ2-1 | TRBV20-1 | TGCAGTGCTAGAGATCAGAACGTAGCGGCAAACGGTGAGCAGTTCTTC | CSARDQNVAANGEQFF
- | 11 | - | TRBJ2-2 | TRBV27 | TGTGCCAGCAGTTCCAACGGGGAGCTGTTTTTT | CASSSNGELFF